This T cell receptor beta chain was identified during a study of breast tumors, draining lymph nodes, adjacent tissues. General study points: The data were judged consistent with most tumor T cells coming from lymph node and expanding in tumor. Compared with basal-like, luminal-like tumors shared significantly more repertoire with nontumor tissue.

The lymph nodes were axillary draining lymph nodes from breast cancer patients. MiXCR, run by TCRdb on the multiplex PCR reads, gives a single entry per CDR3 protein. The sample has fewer than 150,000 distinct CDR3 sequences; 20% to 25% are singletons. Trimming cost V 2 bases and J 10 bases, with 10 bases left between them. Germline V gene sequence: CDR1 SGDLS, CDR2 YYNGEE. The CDR3 sequence is 12 residues long. This clonotype was detected many times. Its cognate antigen is unknown. This TCR came from a female donor with breast cancer. Some clones in this sample may be carry-over from other donors' samples. Specimen: axillary lymph node tissue. The chain has TRBV9 and TRBJ2-1; D uncertain. The CDR3 protein is CASSVGIREQFF. DNA of the CDR3: TGTGCCAGCAGCGTGGGCATCAGGGAGCAGTTCTTC.